This TCR beta chain was recovered during a study of blood T cell repertoires in COVID-19. After removal of 2 bases from V and 8 bases from J, the junction contained 8 bases not matched to a gene. The CDR3 consists of 14 residues. The V gene's germline CDR1 is MNHEY and CDR2 SVGAGI. This clone came up once. The repertoire was sequenced with immunoSEQ multiplex PCR; TCRdb's copy has only in-frame clones and lacks some. This table has about 220,000 clones, 86% appearing once. The sequenced material came from peripheral blood. The gene calls are TRBV6-5 and TRBJ1-2; the match to TRBD1 covers 7 bases. This TCR derives from a woman in her twenties or thirties who had recovered from COVID-19. The CDR3 DNA follows: TGTGCCAGCAGTTACCAACAGGGGCCGGAAGGCTACACCTTC. It is translated as CASSYQQGPEGYTF.